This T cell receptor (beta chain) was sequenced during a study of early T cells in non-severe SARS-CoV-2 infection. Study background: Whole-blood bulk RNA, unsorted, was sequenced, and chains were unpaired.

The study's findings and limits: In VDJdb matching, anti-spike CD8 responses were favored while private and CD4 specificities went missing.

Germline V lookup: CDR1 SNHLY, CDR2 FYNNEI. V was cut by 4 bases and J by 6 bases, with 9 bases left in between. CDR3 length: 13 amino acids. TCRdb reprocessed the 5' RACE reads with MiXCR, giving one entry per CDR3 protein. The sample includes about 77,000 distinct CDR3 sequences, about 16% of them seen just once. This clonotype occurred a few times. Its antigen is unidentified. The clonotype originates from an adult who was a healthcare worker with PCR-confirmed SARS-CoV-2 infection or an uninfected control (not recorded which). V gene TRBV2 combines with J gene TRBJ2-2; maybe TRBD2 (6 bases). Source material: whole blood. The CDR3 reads CASSGLVPGELFF. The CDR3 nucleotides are TGTGCCAGCAGTGGACTAGTCCCCGGGGAGCTGTTTTTT.